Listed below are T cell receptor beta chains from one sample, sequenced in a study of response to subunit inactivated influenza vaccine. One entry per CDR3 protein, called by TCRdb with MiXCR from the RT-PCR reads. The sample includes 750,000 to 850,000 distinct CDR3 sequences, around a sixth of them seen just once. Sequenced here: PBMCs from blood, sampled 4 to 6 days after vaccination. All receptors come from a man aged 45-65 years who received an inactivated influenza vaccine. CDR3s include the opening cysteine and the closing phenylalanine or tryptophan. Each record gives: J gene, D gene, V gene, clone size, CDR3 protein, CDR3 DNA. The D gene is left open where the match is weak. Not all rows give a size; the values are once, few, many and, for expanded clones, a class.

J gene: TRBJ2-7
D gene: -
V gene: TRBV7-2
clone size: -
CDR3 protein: CASSLGFGGLHEQYF
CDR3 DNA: TGTGCCAGCAGCTTAGGTTTCGGGGGCCTCCACGAGCAGTACTTC

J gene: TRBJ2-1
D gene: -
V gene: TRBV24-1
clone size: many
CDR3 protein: CATSDPTGPSYNEQFF
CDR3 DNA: TGTGCCACCAGTGACCCGACAGGCCCTTCCTACAATGAGCAGTTCTTC

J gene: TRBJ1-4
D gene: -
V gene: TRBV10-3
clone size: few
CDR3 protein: CAISYEREKLFF
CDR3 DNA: TGTGCCATCAGTTATGAACGGGAAAAACTGTTTTTT

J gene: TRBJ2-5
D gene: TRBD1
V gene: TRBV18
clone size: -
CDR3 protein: CASSPGQAETQYF
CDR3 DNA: TGTGCCAGCTCACCCGGACAGGCAGAGACCCAGTACTTC

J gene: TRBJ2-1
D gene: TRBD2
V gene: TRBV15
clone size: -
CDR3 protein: CATSRDPGTSGSLASYNEQFF
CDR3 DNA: TGTGCCACCAGCAGAGATCCCGGGACTAGCGGGAGTCTGGCCTCCTACAATGAGCAGTTCTTC

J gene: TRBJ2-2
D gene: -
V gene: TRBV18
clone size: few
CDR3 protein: CASSPPMEDTGELFF
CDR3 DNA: TGTGCCAGCTCACCCCCTATGGAGGACACCGGGGAGCTGTTTTTT

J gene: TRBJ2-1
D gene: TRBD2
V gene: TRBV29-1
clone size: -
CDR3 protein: CSVWTSGRRNEQFF
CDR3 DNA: TGCAGCGTTTGGACTAGCGGGAGAAGAAATGAGCAGTTCTTC

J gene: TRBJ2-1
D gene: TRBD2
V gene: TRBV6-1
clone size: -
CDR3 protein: CASTPHELAGSQFF
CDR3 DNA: TGTGCCAGCACCCCCCACGAGCTAGCGGGATCTCAGTTCTTC

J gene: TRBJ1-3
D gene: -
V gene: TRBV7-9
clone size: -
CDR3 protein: CASSLEGEPWTMYF
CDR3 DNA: TGTGCCAGCAGCTTAGAAGGGGAACCTTGGACCATGTATTTT

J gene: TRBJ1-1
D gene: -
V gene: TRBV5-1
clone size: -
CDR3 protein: CASSSQAMENTEAFF
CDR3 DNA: TGCGCCAGCAGCTCCCAAGCGATGGAGAACACTGAAGCTTTCTTT

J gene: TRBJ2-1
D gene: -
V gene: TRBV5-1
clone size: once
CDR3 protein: CASSVQPGGSGYNEQFF
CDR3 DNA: TGCGCCAGCAGCGTACAGCCAGGGGGGTCTGGCTACAATGAGCAGTTCTTC

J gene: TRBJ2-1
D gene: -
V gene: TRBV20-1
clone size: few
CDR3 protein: CSASADSSYNEQFF
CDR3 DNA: TGCAGTGCTAGCGCGGATAGCTCCTACAATGAGCAGTTCTTC

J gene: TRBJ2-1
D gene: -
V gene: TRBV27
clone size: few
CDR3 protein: CASSWRAGAYNEQFF
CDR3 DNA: TGTGCCAGCAGTTGGCGTGCGGGGGCTTACAATGAGCAGTTCTTC

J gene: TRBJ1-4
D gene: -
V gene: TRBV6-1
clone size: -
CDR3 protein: CASSEAFGYEKLFF
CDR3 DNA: TGTGCCAGCAGTGAAGCTTTCGGGTACGAAAAACTGTTTTTT

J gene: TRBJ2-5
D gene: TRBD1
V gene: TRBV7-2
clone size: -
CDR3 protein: CASSLAQGVGETQYF
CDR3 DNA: TGTGCCAGCAGCTTAGCGCAGGGGGTGGGGGAGACCCAGTACTTC

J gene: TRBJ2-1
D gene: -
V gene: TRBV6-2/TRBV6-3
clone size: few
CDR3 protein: CASSSPLSLRYNEQFF
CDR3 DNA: TGTGCCAGCAGTTCCCCGCTATCCCTCCGCTACAATGAGCAGTTCTTC

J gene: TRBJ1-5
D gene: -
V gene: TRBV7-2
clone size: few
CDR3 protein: CASSSNGDQPQHF
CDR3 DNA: TGTGCCAGCAGCTCCAACGGAGATCAGCCCCAGCATTTT

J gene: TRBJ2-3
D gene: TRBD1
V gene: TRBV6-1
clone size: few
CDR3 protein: CASLKGQGGDTQYF
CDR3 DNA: TGTGCCAGCCTCAAGGGACAGGGCGGGGATACGCAGTATTTT

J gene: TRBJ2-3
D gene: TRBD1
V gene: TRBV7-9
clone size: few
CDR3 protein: CASRKGQNTDTQYF
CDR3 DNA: TGTGCCAGCAGAAAGGGACAGAACACAGATACGCAGTATTTT

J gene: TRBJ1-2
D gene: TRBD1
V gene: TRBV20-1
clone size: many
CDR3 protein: CSARTGGRGYTF
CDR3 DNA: TGCAGTGCTCGCACAGGGGGCCGGGGCTACACCTTC

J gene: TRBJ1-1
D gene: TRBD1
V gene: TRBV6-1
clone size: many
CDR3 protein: CASLTTREYRGRSTEAFF
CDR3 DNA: TGTGCCAGCTTAACTACAAGGGAATACAGGGGGCGCAGCACTGAAGCTTTCTTT

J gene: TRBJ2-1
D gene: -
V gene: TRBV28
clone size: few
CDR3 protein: CAGASHSSYNEQFF
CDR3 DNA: TGTGCCGGGGCTAGCCATAGCTCCTACAATGAGCAGTTCTTC

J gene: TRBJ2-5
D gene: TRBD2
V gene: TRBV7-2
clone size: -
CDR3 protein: CASSSRTSGGTETQYF
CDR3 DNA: TGTGCCAGCAGCTCTAGGACTAGCGGGGGTACGGAGACCCAGTACTTC